This T cell receptor beta chain was recorded in a study of T cells after somatic rescue of genetic block (TCRdb year 2020). With respect to the entire study: What the study looked at was long-term robustness, specifically in a T-cell system that came about through somatic rescue of a genetic block in T-cell development.

The library came from the immunoSEQ multiplex PCR assay. Sourced from immuneACCESS, this table was stored by TCRdb with only in-frame sequences that have V and J called. A share of the clones is absent; for the studies checked, an unresolved V gene accounts for under half, and the remainder has no known explanation. The table for this sample lists some 15,000 clones; about three quarters of them were counted only once. 13% to 15% of the sample goes to the ten largest clones. As for this clone: Its target antigen remains unknown. Base qualities are not at hand, and no much larger clone is one base apart.

Deletion took 0 bases off V and 1 base off J, with a span of 11 bases between the germline ends. The CDR3 contains 16 residues, cysteine and phenylalanine counted. The entry retains the CDR3 DNA only, 48 bases that are in frame from base 1. CDR1 and CDR2, looked up from the germline V gene (reference sequence), are MNHNY and SVGAGI. What was sequenced was peripheral blood mononuclear cells (PBMCs). The chain is encoded by TRBV6-6 joined to TRBJ2-3; TRBD2 could be the D gene, as 7 bases match. The TCR comes from a boy younger than 18. The DNA sequence is TGTGCCAGCAGTTACTCGAGGGGGGGCGGCACAGATACGCAGTATTTT. Translated, it gives CASSYSRGGGTDTQYF.